Listed below are T cell receptor beta chains from one sample, sequenced in a study of CD8 T cells in Susac syndrome. TCRdb used MiXCR to reprocess the immunoSEQ multiplex PCR reads, holding one entry per CDR3 protein. The sample has approximately 150,000 distinct CDR3 sequences, approximately 94% seen once. Sample: CD4+ T cells from PBMCs. The receptors come from a human donor in good health. Both conserved end residues are part of each CDR3. The order of the fields is D gene, J gene, V gene, clone size, CDR3 length, CDR3 DNA, CDR3 protein. D genes are given only for firm matches. The listing skips clone size in some rows; elsewhere it reads once, few, many or a size class.

>TRBD2|TRBJ2-5|TRBV29-1|.|20
TGCAGCGTTGAGCGGCGGTGGACTCCTAGGACTAGCGGGAGTGGCGAGACCCAGTACTTC
CSVERRWTPRTSGSGETQYF
>.|TRBJ1-1|TRBV30|.|14
TGTGCCTGGAGTGTAAACGGAGCTGGGACTGAAGCTTTCTTT
CAWSVNGAGTEAFF
>.|TRBJ1-3|TRBV25-1|.|16
TGTGCCAGCAGTGAATGGGGGATACTCTCTGGAAACACCATATATTTT
CASSEWGILSGNTIYF
>.|TRBJ2-1|TRBV12-3/TRBV12-4|.|16
TGTGCCAGCAGTCGGTGGACTCTCCCTGGGTACAATGAGCAGTTCTTC
CASSRWTLPGYNEQFF
>.|TRBJ1-1|TRBV2|.|13
TGTGCCAGCATTGTGGATTTGAACACTGAAGCTTTCTTT
CASIVDLNTEAFF
>.|TRBJ1-2|TRBV7-9|.|18
TGTGCCAGCAGCTCCCGTCGGGGCGCCGGGTCCACCTATTATGGCTACACCTTC
CASSSRRGAGSTYYGYTF
>TRBD1|TRBJ1-1|TRBV3-1|.|13
TGTGCCAGCAGACAGCGGACAGGGATTGAAGCTTTCTTT
CASRQRTGIEAFF
>TRBD1|TRBJ2-1|TRBV2|.|14
TGTGCCACCGTAAAGGACAGGGTTGGGAATGAGCAGTTCTTC
CATVKDRVGNEQFF
>.|TRBJ2-5|TRBV18|.|14
TGTGCCAGCTCACCCAACGGTAGCGGAGAGACCCAGTACTTC
CASSPNGSGETQYF
>TRBD1|TRBJ1-2|TRBV30|.|15
TGTGCCTGGATCCCTTGGACAGGGAGGGTGTATGGCTACACCTTC
CAWIPWTGRVYGYTF
>TRBD1|TRBJ2-7|TRBV20-1|.|14
TGCAGTGCGACGGGACAGACGACTCGGTACGAGCAGTACTTC
CSATGQTTRYEQYF
>.|TRBJ2-7|TRBV7-3|.|15
TGTGCCAGCAGCTTAACCCCAGCCACGGGCTACGAGCAGTACTTC
CASSLTPATGYEQYF
>TRBD2|TRBJ2-1|TRBV6-1|.|17
TGTGCCAGCAGCCGTCCCGGGACTAGCGGGAGGACCAATGAGCAGTTCTTC
CASSRPGTSGRTNEQFF
>.|TRBJ1-3|TRBV14|once|18
TGTGCCAGCAGCCAAGAGAGGTACAGGCCCTTCTCTGGAAACACCATATATTTT
CASSQERYRPFSGNTIYF
>.|TRBJ1-2|TRBV12-3/TRBV12-4|.|12
TGTGCCAGCAGTTGGTCTAACTATGGCTACACCTTC
CASSWSNYGYTF
>.|TRBJ2-5|TRBV20-1|.|12
TGCAGTGCTCCGAAGATAGGAGAGACCCAGTACTTC
CSAPKIGETQYF
>TRBD1|TRBJ2-7|TRBV27|.|12
TGTGCCAGCAGAGGGGACAGCCAAAAACGGTACTTC
CASRGDSQKRYF
>.|TRBJ1-3|TRBV30|.|14
TGTGCCTGGAGTGCCCCTCCCGCTGGAAACACCATATATTTT
CAWSAPPAGNTIYF
>TRBD2|TRBJ2-5|TRBV30|.|14
TGTGCCTGGACGGGACTAGCGGGACAAGAGACCCAGTACTTC
CAWTGLAGQETQYF
>TRBD1|TRBJ1-5|TRBV20-1|.|13
TGCAGTGCGATACAGGGGGCCAAGCAGCCCCAGCATTTT
CSAIQGAKQPQHF
>TRBD2|TRBJ2-2|TRBV5-1|.|16
TGCGCCAGCAGCTCTCGACTAGCGGGAGGTACCGGGGAGCTGTTTTTT
CASSSRLAGGTGELFF
>TRBD2|TRBJ2-1|TRBV5-4|.|15
TGTGCCAGCAGCCCTAGCGGAGGCTCCTACAATGAGCAGTTCTTC
CASSPSGGSYNEQFF
>.|TRBJ2-7|TRBV5-1|.|14
TGCGCCAGCAGCTTTGGACAGACCCTCTACGAGCAGTACTTC
CASSFGQTLYEQYF
>.|TRBJ2-2|TRBV28|.|16
TGTGCCAGCAGAACCGGGGGCGGGAGCTACACCGGGGAGCTGTTTTTT
CASRTGGGSYTGELFF
>.|TRBJ1-3|TRBV28|.|15
TGTGCCAGCAGTTTTCGGATTATAAACGGAAACACCATATATTTT
CASSFRIINGNTIYF